This T cell receptor beta chain derives from a study of T cell responses to AZD1222 COVID-19 vaccine. Between the trimmed V and J ends, which lost 4 bases and 10 bases, there was a span of 20 bases. CDR3 length equals 15 residues. Germline V gene sequence: CDR1 SGHTA, CDR2 FQGNSA. The repertoire was sequenced with immunoSEQ multiplex PCR; TCRdb's copy has only in-frame clones and lacks some. The sample contains 180,000 or so clones, around nine tenths of which appear only once. The sequences come from peripheral blood, collected 28 days after the second AZD1222 dose. The chain employs TRBV7-2 and TRBJ1-5; D is ambiguous. This clonotype was obtained from an adult who received the AZD1222 COVID-19 vaccine. The CDR3 sequence: CASSSREGSSSPQHF. The CDR3, as DNA: TGTGCCAGCAGCTCCCGGGAAGGGAGCTCTTCACCCCAGCATTTT. Using reference TRBV7-2 and TRBJ1-5 for the parts outside the CDR3, the full variable domain is GAGVSQSPSNKVTEKGKDVELRCDPISGHTALYWYRQSLGQGLEFLIYFQGNSAPDKSGLPSDRFSAERTGGSVSTLTIQRTQQEDSAVYLCASSSREGSSSPQHFGDGTRLSIL.